These T cell receptor beta chains were read from a single sample in a study of circulating and synovial CD4+ cells in juvenile arthritis. Profiling relied on immunoSEQ multiplex PCR, and the TCRdb table lists in-frame clones only, not all of them. The table includes about 33,000 clones, about 96% detected once. Sequenced: CD4+ T cells from blood. Receptors originate from a human donor with juvenile idiopathic arthritis. The CDR3 runs from the conserved cysteine through the conserved F or W. The D gene is left open where the match is weak. Clone size is shown for a subset of rows, as once, few, many or a class of expanded clone.

clone_size j_call d_call v_call cdr3_aa cdr3_nt
NA TRBJ2-3 NA TRBV9 CASSPNTDTQYF TGTGCCAGCAGCCCCAATACAGATACGCAGTATTTT
NA TRBJ1-1 NA TRBV30 CAWSEWTSEAFF TGTGCCTGGAGTGAGTGGACTAGTGAAGCTTTCTTT
NA TRBJ2-2 TRBD1 TRBV7-2 CASSGYRDRMNTGELFF TGTGCCAGCAGCGGTTACCGGGACAGGATGAACACCGGGGAGCTGTTTTTT
NA TRBJ2-5 NA TRBV5-4 CASSDLDYRGAGGTQYF TGTGCCAGCAGCGACCTGGACTACAGGGGCGCGGGCGGGACCCAGTACTTC
NA TRBJ2-6 NA TRBV9 CASSVKGTGSSGANVLTF TGTGCCAGCAGCGTCAAGGGGACTGGAAGCTCTGGGGCCAACGTCCTGACTTTC
NA TRBJ2-5 NA TRBV6-1 CASSEGRGRETQYF TGTGCCAGCAGTGAAGGGAGGGGGCGGGAGACCCAGTACTTC
NA TRBJ2-1 TRBD2 TRBV7-3 CASSPGGALNNEQFF TGTGCCAGCAGCCCGGGAGGAGCCCTCAACAATGAGCAGTTCTTC
NA TRBJ1-1 TRBD1 TRBV6-1 CASSPQGDREAFF TGTGCCAGCAGTCCCCAAGGAGACAGGGAGGCTTTCTTT
NA TRBJ1-5 TRBD1 TRBV6-4 CASSGGLDRAGPQHF TGTGCCAGCAGTGGCGGCCTGGACAGGGCCGGGCCCCAGCATTTT
NA TRBJ1-6 NA TRBV9 CASRETGGVNSPLHF TGTGCCAGCAGGGAAACGGGGGGGGTAAATTCACCCCTCCACTTT
NA TRBJ1-1 NA TRBV15 CATSRDRVNTEAFF TGTGCCACCAGCAGAGATCGTGTGAACACTGAAGCTTTCTTT
once TRBJ1-3 NA TRBV27 CASSLRRQGSAGGTIYF TGTGCCAGCAGTTTACGCCGGCAGGGCAGTGCGGGGGGCACCATATATTTT
NA TRBJ2-5 TRBD1 TRBV7-8 CASSLVPGGRETQYF TGTGCCAGCAGCTTAGTTCCAGGGGGCAGAGAGACCCAGTACTTC
NA TRBJ2-5 NA TRBV6-6 CASSQAETQYF TGTGCCAGCAGCCAAGCGGAGACCCAGTACTTC
NA TRBJ1-5 TRBD1 TRBV30 CAWRGTGNQPQHF TGTGCCTGGAGGGGGACAGGGAATCAGCCCCAGCATTTT
NA TRBJ2-7 TRBD1 TRBV5-8 CASSFHSGDRFYEQYF TGTGCCAGCAGCTTTCACTCCGGGGACAGGTTCTACGAGCAGTACTTC
once TRBJ2-7 TRBD1 TRBV5-1 CASSRFGTGLNEQYF TGCGCCAGCAGCCGCTTCGGGACAGGGTTGAATGAGCAGTACTTC
NA TRBJ2-7 NA TRBV7-9 CASAWSGEQYF TGTGCCAGCGCCTGGTCGGGCGAGCAGTACTTC
NA TRBJ1-4 NA TRBV4-1 CASSHLEATNEKLFF TGCGCCAGCAGCCACTTAGAAGCAACTAATGAAAAACTGTTTTTT
NA TRBJ2-7 NA TRBV28 CASTTGSSPYEQYF TGTGCCAGCACAACCGGGAGTTCCCCCTACGAGCAGTACTTC
NA TRBJ2-3 NA TRBV10-3 CAINRESAATDTQYF TGTGCCATCAATCGGGAGTCGGCGGCGACAGATACGCAGTATTTT
once TRBJ2-1 TRBD1 TRBV4-3 CASSLTLAGGSYNEQFF TGCGCCAGCAGCCTAACTCTAGCAGGGGGTTCCTACAATGAGCAGTTCTTC
NA TRBJ1-4 TRBD1 TRBV7-9 CASSSQTGEVEKLFF TGTGCCAGCAGCTCGCAGACAGGGGAGGTTGAAAAACTGTTTTTT
NA TRBJ2-2 NA TRBV5-1 CASSLSQNANTGELFF TGCGCCAGCAGCTTGTCACAGAACGCGAACACCGGGGAGCTGTTTTTT
NA TRBJ2-3 TRBD2 TRBV5-1 CASGLAGVTDTQYF TGCGCCAGCGGACTAGCGGGCGTCACAGATACGCAGTATTTT
NA TRBJ1-1 TRBD1 TRBV27 CASRPGGRNTEAFF TGTGCCAGCAGACCAGGGGGCCGGAACACTGAAGCTTTCTTT